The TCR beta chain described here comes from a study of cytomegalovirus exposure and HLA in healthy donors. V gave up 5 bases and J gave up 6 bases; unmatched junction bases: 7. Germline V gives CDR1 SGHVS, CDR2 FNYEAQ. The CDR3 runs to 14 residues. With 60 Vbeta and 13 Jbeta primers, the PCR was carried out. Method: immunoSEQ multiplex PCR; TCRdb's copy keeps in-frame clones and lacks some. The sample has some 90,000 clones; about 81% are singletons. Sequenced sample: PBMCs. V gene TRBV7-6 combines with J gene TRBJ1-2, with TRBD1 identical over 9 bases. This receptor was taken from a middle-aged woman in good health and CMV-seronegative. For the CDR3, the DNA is TGTGCCAGCAGCCCACTCGGGACAGGGAATGGCTACACCTTC. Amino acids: CASSPLGTGNGYTF.